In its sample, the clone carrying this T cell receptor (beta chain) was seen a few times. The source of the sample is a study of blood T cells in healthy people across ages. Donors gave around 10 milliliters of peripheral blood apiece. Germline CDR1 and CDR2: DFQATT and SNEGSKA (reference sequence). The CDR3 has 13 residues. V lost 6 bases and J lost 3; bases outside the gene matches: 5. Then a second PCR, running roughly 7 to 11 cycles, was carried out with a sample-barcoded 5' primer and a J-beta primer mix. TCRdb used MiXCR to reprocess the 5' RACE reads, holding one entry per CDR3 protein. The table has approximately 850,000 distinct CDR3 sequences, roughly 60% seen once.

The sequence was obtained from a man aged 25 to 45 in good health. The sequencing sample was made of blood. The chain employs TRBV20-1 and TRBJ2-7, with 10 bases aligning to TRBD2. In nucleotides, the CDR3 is TGCAGTGCACTTAGCGGGGGGAACTACGAGCAGTACTTC. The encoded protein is CSALSGGNYEQYF.